This T cell receptor beta chain was sequenced for a study of blood T cell repertoires in COVID-19 (TCRdb year 2020). For context, the study as a whole: Recovered participants in ImmuneRACE Cohort 3 were defined as having two consecutive negative NP/OP PCR tests, clearance from a healthcare professional, or resolution of symptoms. The repertoires were released in a freely available public database meant as a resource for research on the immune response to SARS-CoV-2. The collaborator samples originated in the United States, Italy and Spain and spanned the acute and convalescent phases of COVID-19. The dataset comprised deeply sampled blood TCRbeta repertoires from subjects exposed to, actively infected with, or recovered from COVID-19. Sample metadata almost always included a de-identified subject ID, COVID-19 status, age in years and sex. Where available, HLA class I and class II types were obtained from metadata supplied by the sample provider rather than from assay-based typing. The material from the prospective study consisted of cDNA or gDNA derived from T cells, B-cell-depleted T cells, or PBMCs. Samples came from the ongoing ImmuneRACE study (first 160 participants) plus 1,254 subjects from 6 global collaborators. What the authors observed across the whole study: Clinical and demographic metadata were provided uncurated, with the amount varying by source and participant.

Remarks on this clone: Its antigen is currently not known. Base qualities are not at hand, and no much larger clone is one base apart.

TCRbeta CDR3 regions were amplified from genomic DNA using the immunoSEQ Assay, a bias-controlled multiplex PCR. Processing in the source paper ran as follows. Within the assay, amplification of reference gene primers was used to estimate how many nucleated cells each sample contained. To quantify the absolute abundance of each unique TCRbeta CDR3 rearrangement, sequence reads were collapsed and filtered. Productive Simpson clonality was computed per sample as the square root of Simpson's diversity index over productive rearrangements. Drawn from immuneACCESS, this table holds only the in-frame rearrangements with V and J called that TCRdb kept. Clones are partly lost; checked studies trace under half to an unresolved V gene and leave the rest unexplained. D and trimming come from the DNA, and the V and J calls and clone size come from that table. For this sample the table gives some 190,000 clones, of which about 86% were detected only once. 20% to 25% of the sample lies in the top ten.

Participants in the prospective study were aged roughly 18 to 100 years, lived in 20 to 25 United States geographic areas, and enrolled through a virtual design. Cohort assignment in the prospective study relied on participant-reported clinical history from a screening survey and a study questionnaire. In the prospective study, mobile phlebotomists collected whole blood, serum and a nasopharyngeal or oropharyngeal swab from each participant. Over a roughly 2-month period, participants in the prospective study had the option of providing additional blood draws and questionnaires. Before DNA extraction, prospective study blood samples were shipped either frozen or at room temperature. Measured from the cysteine to the phenylalanine, the CDR3 is 18 residues long. Only the CDR3 DNA is retained, 54 bases long and in frame from the first base. Taken from the germline V gene, the CDR1 and CDR2 loops are ENHRY and SYGVKD. Germline trimming amounts to 5 bases on V and 6 bases on J, with 13 as the count of junction bases outside the gene matches.

The chain is encoded by TRBV10-3 joined to TRBJ1-6, and 10 junctional nucleotides match TRBD1. The source of this sequence is a woman in her forties in a cohort exposed to, infected with or recovered from COVID-19 (not recorded which). Sequencing was done on a sample of PBMCs or T cells enriched from blood (not recorded which). For the CDR3, the sequence is CAISPFLTGGGGNSPLHF. At the DNA level, the sequence is TGTGCCATCAGTCCGTTTCTGACAGGGGGCGGCGGTAATTCACCCCTCCACTTT.